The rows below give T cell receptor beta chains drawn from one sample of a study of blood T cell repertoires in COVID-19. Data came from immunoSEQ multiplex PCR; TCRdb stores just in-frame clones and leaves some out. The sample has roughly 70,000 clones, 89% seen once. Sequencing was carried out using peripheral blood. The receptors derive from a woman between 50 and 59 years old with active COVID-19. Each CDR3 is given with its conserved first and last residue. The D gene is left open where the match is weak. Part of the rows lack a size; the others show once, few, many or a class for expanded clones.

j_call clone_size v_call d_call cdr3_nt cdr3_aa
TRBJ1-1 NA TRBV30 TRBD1 TGTGCCTGGAGGAACAGGGGGTCGAACACTGAAGCTTTCTTT CAWRNRGSNTEAFF
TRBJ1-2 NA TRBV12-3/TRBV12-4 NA TGTGCCAGCAGCTCGAAGAGAAACTATGGCTACACCTTC CASSSKRNYGYTF
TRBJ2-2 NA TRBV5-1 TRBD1 TGCGCCAGCAGCTTACAGGAAAGGGGGCTAACCGGGGAGCTGTTTTTT CASSLQERGLTGELFF
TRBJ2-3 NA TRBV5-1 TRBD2 TGCGCCAGCAGCTCCGGACTAGCGGGCAGCACAGATACGCAGTATTTT CASSSGLAGSTDTQYF
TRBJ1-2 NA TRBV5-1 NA TGCGCCAGCAGCCTGGACATGTTTGGCTACACCTTC CASSLDMFGYTF
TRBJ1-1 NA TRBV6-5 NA TGTGCCAGCAGTTACTCGTCACGGGGGAACACTGAAGCTTTCTTT CASSYSSRGNTEAFF
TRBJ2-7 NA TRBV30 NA TGTGCCTGGAGTCCCCGCAGGGCGAACTCCTACGAGCAGTACTTC CAWSPRRANSYEQYF
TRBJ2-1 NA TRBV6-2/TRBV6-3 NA TGTGCCAGCAGTCGGCAGGGTGGTCTCAATGAGCAGTTCTTC CASSRQGGLNEQFF
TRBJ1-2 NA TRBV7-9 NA TGTGCCAGCAGCTTATCGGGGGGTTTTTTTGGCTACACCTTC CASSLSGGFFGYTF
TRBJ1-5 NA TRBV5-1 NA TGCGCCAGCAGCTTGGCGGTCAATCAGCCCCAGCATTTT CASSLAVNQPQHF
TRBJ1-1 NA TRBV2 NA TGTGCCAGCAGTGTCGGGACTTTGAACACTGAAGCTTTCTTT CASSVGTLNTEAFF
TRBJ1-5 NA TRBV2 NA TGTGCCAGCAGTGAAGGGGGGGGGAATCAGCCCCAGCATTTT CASSEGGGNQPQHF
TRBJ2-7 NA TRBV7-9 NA TGTGCCAGCAGCCCGCAGGGCGCCGGCTACGAGCAGTACTTC CASSPQGAGYEQYF
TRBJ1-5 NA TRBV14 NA TGTGCCAGCAGCCAACCCGGGACACCCCACAATCAGCCCCAGCATTTT CASSQPGTPHNQPQHF
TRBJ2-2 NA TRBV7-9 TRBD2 TGTGCCAGCAGCAACGGTGGGGGGGAGGAGCTGTTTTTT CASSNGGGEELFF
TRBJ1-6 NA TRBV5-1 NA TGCGCCAGCAGCTTGGAAGCTTCTAATTCACCCCTCCACTTT CASSLEASNSPLHF
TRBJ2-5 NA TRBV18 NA TGTGCCAGCTCCCGCGGCCGGGGAACCCAAGAGACCCAGTACTTC CASSRGRGTQETQYF
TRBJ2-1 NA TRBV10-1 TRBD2 TGCGCCAGCAGTGAGCGAATAGCGGGATACAATGAGCAGTTCTTC CASSERIAGYNEQFF
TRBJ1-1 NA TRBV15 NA TGTGCCACCAGCAGAGATCTTAACCGGTTTACCGGTACTGAAGCTTTCTTT CATSRDLNRFTGTEAFF
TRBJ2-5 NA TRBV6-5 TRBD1 TGTGCCAGCAGTTTACAGGGGGCCATCCAAGAGACCCAGTACTTC CASSLQGAIQETQYF
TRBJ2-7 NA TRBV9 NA TGTGCCAGCAGCGATCGGCAGGGGAGAGAGCAGTACTTC CASSDRQGREQYF
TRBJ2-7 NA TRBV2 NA TGTGCCAGCGACCGCGAGGGTGAGCAGTACTTC CASDREGEQYF
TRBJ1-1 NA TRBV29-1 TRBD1 TGCAGCGCGGGACAGGGGAACACTGAAGCTTTCTTT CSAGQGNTEAFF
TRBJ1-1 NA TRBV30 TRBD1 TGTGCCTGGAGTCGGACAGGGGGGACTGAAGCTTTCTTT CAWSRTGGTEAFF
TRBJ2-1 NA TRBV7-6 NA TGTGCCAGCAGCCAATCCTGGAGCTCCTACAATGAGCAGTTCTTC CASSQSWSSYNEQFF
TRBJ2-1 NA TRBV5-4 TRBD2 TGTGCCAGCAGCATCCTCGGACTAGCTCAGTTCTTC CASSILGLAQFF
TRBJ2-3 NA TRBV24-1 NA TGTGCCACCCGGCGGGATCGCACAGATACGCAGTATTTT CATRRDRTDTQYF
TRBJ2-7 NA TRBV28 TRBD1 TGTGCCAGCAGAAACGACAGGGGGGTCGGGCAGTACTTC CASRNDRGVGQYF
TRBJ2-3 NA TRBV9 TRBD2 TGTGCCAGCAGCGTAGGCGTGGTTGGGCTAGCGGGGACAGATACGCAGTATTTT CASSVGVVGLAGTDTQYF
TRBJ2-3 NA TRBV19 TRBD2 TGTGCCAGTAGCAGCGGGAGGGCCACAGATACGCAGTATTTT CASSSGRATDTQYF
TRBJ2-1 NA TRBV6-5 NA TGTGCCAGCAGTTACTCGAGGCTCTTATACAATGAGCAGTTCTTC CASSYSRLLYNEQFF
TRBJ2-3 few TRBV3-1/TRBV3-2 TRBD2 TGTGCCAGCAGCCAGGGGACTAGCAATGGGTATACGCAGTATTTT CASSQGTSNGYTQYF
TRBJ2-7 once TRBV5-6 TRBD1 TGTGCCAGCAGCCCCGGGACAGGGGGATCGTACGAGCAGTACTTC CASSPGTGGSYEQYF
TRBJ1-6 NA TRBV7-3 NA TGTGCCAGCAGCTTATTGCAGGGAAGGTCACCCCTCCACTTT CASSLLQGRSPLHF
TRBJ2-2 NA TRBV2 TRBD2 TGTGCCAGCAGTGAAGTCCCGGGGGGAGCCGGGGAGCTGTTTTTT CASSEVPGGAGELFF
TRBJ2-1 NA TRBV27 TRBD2 TGTGCCAGCAGTTTCGGGACTAGCGGGACAAAAGCCCACAATGAGCAGTTCTTC CASSFGTSGTKAHNEQFF
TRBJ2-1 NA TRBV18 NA TGTGCCAGCTCACCAGAGGACGAGCACCTCTACAGGGAGCAGTTCTTC CASSPEDEHLYREQFF
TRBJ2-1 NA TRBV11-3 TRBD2 TGTGCCAGCAGCTTAGCCCCTAGCGGTACCTACAATGAGCAGTTCTTC CASSLAPSGTYNEQFF
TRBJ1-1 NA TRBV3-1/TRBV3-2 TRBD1 TGTGCCAGCAGTCATGGAGGGGGCAATGAAGCTTTCTTT CASSHGGGNEAFF
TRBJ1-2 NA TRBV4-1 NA TGCGCCAGCAGCCAAGACGTAGCCATAATCTATGGCTACACCTTC CASSQDVAIIYGYTF
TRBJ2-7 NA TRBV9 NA TGTGCCAGCAGCGTAGCTCAGGGTTACGAGCAGTACTTC CASSVAQGYEQYF
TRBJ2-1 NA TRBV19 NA TGTGCCAGTAGTACGGGGGGACAGGTCAATGAGCAGTTCTTC CASSTGGQVNEQFF
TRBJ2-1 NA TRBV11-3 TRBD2 TGTGCCAGCAGCTTAGACCATAGCGGGAGTCGGAGAAATGAGCAGTTCTTC CASSLDHSGSRRNEQFF
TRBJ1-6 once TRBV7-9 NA TGTGCCAGCAGCCTTGATAATTCACCCCTCCACTTT CASSLDNSPLHF